What follows are 8 T cell receptor beta chains derived from one specimen sequenced in a study of T-cell reconstitution after alpha-beta-depleted transplantation in children. Study findings and constraints: Most T-cell counts and diversity one year after the transplant came from T cells that were newly produced.

TCRbeta library preparation incorporated unique molecular identifiers. TCRdb analysed the PCR reads with MiXCR anew, one entry per CDR3 protein. The sample lists hundreds of thousands of distinct CDR3 sequences; less than 9.5% were seen once. These receptors lack a known antigen. Sequencing was performed on peripheral blood, taken 360 days after TCRalphabeta/CD19-depleted stem cell transplant. The receptor set was obtained from a female patient aged 2-9 years who had a stem cell transplant for Fanconi anemia, so the T cells may come from the graft donor.

This clonotype has a handful of counts. The gene calls are TRBV28 and TRBJ1-4, with 7 positions matching TRBD1. The CDR3 runs to 14 residues. V lost 5 bases to trimming and J lost 4 bases; unmatched junction nucleotides: 4. CDR1 and CDR2 (germline): MDHEN, SYDVKM. The CDR3 DNA reads TGTGCCAGCAGTACAGGGGCGAGTAATGAAAAACTGTTTTTT. This sequence encodes CASSTGASNEKLFF.

Of note for this clonotype: A much larger clone lies a single base off, so this may be a read error. The gene calls are TRBV7-6 and TRBJ2-1, with D possibly matching TRBD1 (5 bases). This CDR3 has 16 amino acids. V lost 5 bases, J lost 1 base, and 15 bases lay in between. The germline gives CDR1 SGHVS, CDR2 FNYEAQ. The CDR3 reads CASSQRQLGSYNEQFF. In DNA form, the CDR3 reads TGTGCCAGCAGCCAAAGACAGTTGGGGTCCTACAATGAGCAGTTCTTC.

This clonotype appeared a few times. The rearrangement links TRBV5-6 to TRBJ2-7; D is uncertain. CDR3 length equals 12 residues. From germline, CDR1 is SGHDT and CDR2 YYEEEE. The V end was cut by 0 bases, the J end by 5 bases, with 6 bases between. CDR3 residues: CASSLVDNEQYF. DNA for the CDR3: TGTGCCAGCAGCTTGGTCGACAACGAGCAGTACTTC.

The chain employs TRBV20-1 and TRBJ1-5; D remains unclear. This CDR3 comprises 15 residues. Germline V gene data show CDR1 as DFQATT and CDR2 as SNEGSKA (reference sequence). The V and J ends lost 5 bases and 1 base respectively, with 15 bases between them. CDR3: CSAGVQRSSNQPQHF. In DNA form, the CDR3 reads TGCAGTGCTGGGGTCCAAAGGTCGAGCAATCAGCCCCAGCATTTT.

This clonotype was found many times. The chain has TRBV28 and TRBJ1-2, with TRBD1 as a possible D gene (6 bases). V lost 4 bases and J lost 0, with 12 bases in between. CDR1 and CDR2 from the germline V gene are MDHEN and SYDVKM. CDR3 length: 15 residues. The CDR3 loop reads CASSSGQRTNYGYTF. CDR3 nucleotide sequence: TGTGCCAGCAGTTCAGGACAGCGGACTAACTATGGCTACACCTTC.

The chain combines TRBV11-2 with TRBJ1-5; D might be TRBD1 (6 bases). The CDR3 is made up of 18 amino acids. V was pared by 5 bases and J by 2 bases, with 22 bases between. Per germline, CDR1 SGHAT and CDR2 FQNNGV. The CDR3 sequence: CASSHSVRGAWGNQPQHF. CDR3 DNA: TGTGCCAGCAGCCATTCCGTTCGGGGGGCCTGGGGCAATCAGCCCCAGCATTTT.

There are many counts of this clonotype. The chain combines TRBV12-3 or TRBV12-4 with TRBJ2-1; the D call may be TRBD1 or TRBD2 (5 bases each). The CDR3 consists of 15 residues. V was cut by 6 bases and J by 9 bases, with 21 bases left in between. DNA of the CDR3: TGTGCCAGCAGATCACCCCTTAGGGACGGAGGTGAGCAGTTCTTC. Protein: CASRSPLRDGGEQFF.

This clonotype was observed at least ten times. This chain joins TRBV18 and TRBJ2-5; weak D call: TRBD1 (5 bases). Germline V CDR1 and CDR2: KGHSH, LQKENI. The CDR3 runs 14 residues. V lost 6 bases and J lost 3, with 14 bases in between. The CDR3 is CASSGQKGKETQYF. The CDR3, as DNA: TGTGCCAGCTCCGGGCAAAAGGGGAAAGAGACCCAGTACTTC.